This entry describes one T cell receptor (beta chain). These data come from a study of blood T cell repertoires in COVID-19. Study-wide context: The samples span acute and convalescent COVID-19 from the United States, Italy and Spain. PBMCs, B-cell-depleted T cells, or T cells were the source of the cDNA or gDNA that made up the material.

As originally analysed: Estimation of nucleated cell counts relied on the amplification of reference gene primers. Sequencing was performed with immunoSEQ multiplex PCR; in TCRdb, only in-frame clones are kept and a portion is missing. That table furnishes V, J and clone size, whereas the DNA furnished D and trimming. The table shows 90,000 to 150,000 clones, with roughly 81% occurring only once. CDR3 length: 15 amino acids. With 3 bases clipped from V and 10 bases from J, the junction kept 11 bases outside the gene matches. CDR1 and CDR2 from the germline V gene are SGHTA and FQGNSA. The chain links TRBV7-2 to TRBJ2-5; 10 bases align to TRBD2. The sequence was obtained from a human donor in a cohort sampled during active COVID-19. The material sequenced was peripheral blood. CDR3 sequence (DNA): TGTGCCAGCAGCTTGACTAGCGGGTCTCGTGAAGACCAGTACTTC. Translating it yields CASSLTSGSREDQYF.